These 19 T cell receptor beta chains share one sample of origin, sequenced in a study of prognosis after radiotherapy for stage I lung cancer. Genomic DNA provided the template from which TCR beta CDR3 was amplified by two-round multiplex PCR. It was primers specific to each TRBV and TRBJ gene that first-round PCR used. TCRdb used MiXCR to reprocess the multiplex PCR reads, holding one entry per CDR3 protein. Here the sample spans some 14,000 distinct CDR3 sequences, roughly 31% being singletons. The specimen was PBMCs, collected before or after stereotactic body radiation therapy (not recorded which). These receptors originate from a donor at least 50 years old with non-small cell lung cancer.

This clonotype came up many times. The J gene is TRBJ1-1, the V gene TRBV28; TRBD1 is a possible D gene (5 bases). CDR1 and CDR2 (germline): MDHEN, SYDVKM. The V end was cut by 2 bases, the J end by 2 bases, with 24 bases between. This CDR3 region has 19 residues. CDR3 in DNA: TGTGCCAGCAGTTTACGCTCAAACAGCCAGGGACGGATTAACACTGAAGCTTTCTTT. Translated, it gives CASSLRSNSQGRINTEAFF.

This clonotype was recorded many times. The V call is TRBV2, the J call TRBJ2-4, with a weak D call TRBD2 (6 bases). The V end was cut by 4 bases, the J end by 7 bases, with 14 bases between. The CDR3 is 14 residues long. The V gene's germline CDR1 is SNHLY and CDR2 FYNNEI. The CDR3 loop reads CASSGGGFANIQYF. The CDR3 DNA reads as TGTGCCAGCAGTGGAGGAGGGTTTGCGAACATTCAGTACTTC.

Ten or more counts support this clonotype. This chain uses TRBV2 with TRBJ2-7, with D uncertain. The germline V gene has CDR1 SNHLY and CDR2 FYNNEI. V dropped 7 bases and J dropped 3 bases, with 7 bases sitting between them. The CDR3 has 11 residues. DNA of the CDR3: TGTGCCAGCAAAGCCCTCTACGAGCAGTACTTC. This translates into CASKALYEQYF. The whole variable domain, remainder taken from reference TRBV2 and TRBJ2-7, is EPEVTQTPSHQVTQMGQEVILRCVPISNHLYFYWYRQILGQKVEFLVSFYNNEISEKSEIFDDQFSVERPDGSNFTLKIRSTKLEDSAMYFCASKALYEQYFGPGTRLTVT.

This clonotype is labeled medium-sized. The V and J genes are TRBV19 and TRBJ2-7; 7 bases line up with TRBD1. After removal of 5 bases from V and 5 bases from J, the junction contained 6 bases not matched to a gene. Looked up from germline, CDR1 is LNHDA and CDR2 is SQIVND (reference sequence). This CDR3 is 13 amino acids long. DNA for the CDR3: TGTGCCAGTAGTGGGACAGCGCTGCACGAGCAGTACTTC. Protein product: CASSGTALHEQYF.

In this sample, this clonotype turned up many times. This rearrangement joins TRBV7-2 to TRBJ2-5; D might be TRBD1 (5 bases). The CDR3 totals 14 residues. Germline V lookup: CDR1 SGHTA, CDR2 FQGNSA. Between the trimmed V and J ends, which lost 3 bases and 1 base, there was a span of 9 bases. Here the CDR3 reads CASSFQGGQETQYF. In nucleotides, the CDR3 is TGTGCCAGCAGCTTCCAGGGCGGCCAAGAGACCCAGTACTTC.

Details on this clonotype: With a far larger clone one base away, a read error is the likely cause. The gene calls are TRBV6-1 and TRBJ2-7, with D possibly being TRBD1 (5 bases). The CDR3 is 12 residues long. Germline CDR1 and CDR2: MNHNS and SASEGT. Trimming took 11 bases from V and 1 from J, leaving 12 bases between them. CDR3 coding DNA: TGTGCCCAGAACCCAGGGTCCTACGAGCAGTACTTC. It specifies CAQNPGSYEQYF.

In its sample, this clonotype was seen once. The chain links TRBV12-3 or TRBV12-4 to TRBJ2-2; D call uncertain. The germline V and J ends were trimmed by 8 bases and 7 bases, with 20 bases remaining between them. The CDR3 covers 15 residues. CDR3 sequence: CASSFDGPPGGELFF. CDR3 nucleotides: TGTGCCAGCTCCTTTGACGGGCCTCCCGGCGGGGAGCTGTTTTTT.

CDR3 residues: CASSRTSTGRVV. The CDR3 coding sequence is TGTGCCAGCTCCCGAACCTCGACAGGGAGAGTCGTC. This chain joins TRBV7-9 and TRBJ2-7; TRBD1 matches 7 bases. Germline V CDR1 and CDR2: SEHNR, FQNEAQ (reference sequence). The CDR3 has 12 amino acids.

This clonotype was found many times. This may arise from a read error, as a much more abundant clone is one base away. This sequence joins TRBV18 and TRBJ2-3, with 8 nucleotides matching TRBD1. The germline CDR1 and CDR2 sequences are KGHSH and LQKENI. The CDR3 runs 15 residues. This CDR3 reads CASSPQGAPTDMQYF. For the CDR3, the DNA is TGTGCCAGCTCACCGCAGGGGGCCCCCACAGATATGCAGTATTTT.

A word on this clonotype: At one end the junction does not follow the germline gene, possibly because of a read error. The V gene is TRBV19, the J gene TRBJ2-7; D possibly corresponds to TRBD2 (5 bases). The CDR3 covers 14 residues. Germline V gene lookup returns CDR1 LNHDA and CDR2 SQIVND (reference sequence). CDR3 DNA: TGTGCCAGAAGTATTAACCATTCGGGATACGAGCAGTACTTC. This translates into CARSINHSGYEQYF. The full variable domain, rest sourced from reference TRBV19 and TRBJ2-7, is DGGITQSPKYLFRKEGQNVTLSCEQNLNHDAMYWYRQDPGQGLRLIYYSQIVNDFQKGDIAEGYSVSREKKESFPLTVTSAQKNPTAFYLCARSINHSGYEQYFGPGTRLTVT.

In its sample, this clonotype ranks as medium-sized (0.01 to 0.1%). This chain uses TRBV11-2 with TRBJ1-1; a weak D match, TRBD1 (5 bases). V shed 6 bases and J shed 6 bases, with 14 bases lying between them. The CDR3 sequence is 13 residues long. Germline V gives CDR1 SGHAT, CDR2 FQNNGV. The CDR3 region is CASSFSGRAEAFF. CDR3 nucleotide sequence: TGTGCCAGCAGTTTTTCAGGGAGGGCTGAAGCTTTCTTT.

In the case of this clonotype: A far more abundant clone sits one base away, making this likely a read error. The chain recombines TRBV6-1 with TRBJ2-2, with D hard to call. This CDR3 contains 13 residues. V was pared by 3 bases and J by 4 bases, with 6 bases between. The germline gives CDR1 MNHNS, CDR2 SASEGT. The CDR3 DNA reads as TGTGCCAGCAGTGACAGGCGCACCGGGGAGCTGTTTTTT. As protein: CASSDRRTGELFF.

This clonotype was counted at least ten times. The gene calls are TRBV28 and TRBJ2-4, with no clear D. This CDR3 contains 14 residues. Germline V CDR1 and CDR2: MDHEN, SYDVKM. V dropped 4 bases and J dropped 2 bases, with 9 bases sitting between them. This chain's CDR3 is CASSSLTSKNIQYF. The DNA of the CDR3 is TGTGCCAGCAGTTCCCTTACTTCCAAAAACATTCAGTACTTC. Full variable domain (remainder filled in from reference TRBV28 and TRBJ2-4): DVKVTQSSRYLVKRTGEKVFLECVQDMDHENMFWYRQDPGLGLRLIYFSYDVKMKEKGDIPEGYSVSREKKERFSLILESASTNQTSMYLCASSSLTSKNIQYFGAGTRLSVL.

This clonotype was counted ten times or more. The rearrangement uses TRBV11-2 and TRBJ2-6; unclear D gene. The CDR3 sequence is 15 residues long. The V gene's germline CDR1 is SGHAT and CDR2 FQNNGV. V lost 1 base and J 2 bases, leaving 6 bases between the germline ends. CDR3 bases: TGTGCCAGCAGCTTAGGGCAGCCTGGGGCCAACGTCCTGACTTTC. Its protein is CASSLGQPGANVLTF. Combining the CDR3 with reference TRBV11-2 and TRBJ2-6 gives the whole variable domain EAGVAQSPRYKIIEKRQSVAFWCNPISGHATLYWYQQILGQGPKLLIQFQNNGVVDDSQLPKDRFSAERLKGVDSTLKIQPAKLEDSAVYLCASSLGQPGANVLTFGAGSRLTVL.

The table lists this clonotype with many counts. This sequence joins TRBV7-3 and TRBJ2-7; perhaps TRBD2 as D (6 bases). Between the trimmed V and J ends, which lost 5 bases and 3 bases, there was a span of 17 bases. The CDR3 is 15 residues long. Germline V lookup: CDR1 SGHTA, CDR2 FQGTGA. The CDR3 region is CASSPGVADLYEQYF. The CDR3 DNA is TGTGCCAGCAGCCCCGGGGTAGCGGACCTCTACGAGCAGTACTTC.

This clonotype was detected ten times or more. The J gene is TRBJ1-2, the V gene TRBV2, with 8 bases aligning to TRBD1. The junction had 4 bases not matched to a gene; V was cut back by 6 bases and J by 10 bases. CDR3 size: 11 residues. The germline V gene encodes CDR1 SNHLY and CDR2 FYNNEI. CDR3 protein: CASRAGGAYTF. In DNA form, the CDR3 reads TGTGCCAGCAGGGCAGGGGGCGCCTACACCTTC.

This clonotype was recorded many times. The V gene is TRBV27, the J gene TRBJ1-1; 7 nucleotides align to TRBD1. The CDR3 contains 13 residues. Germline V gene sequence: CDR1 MNHEY, CDR2 SMNVEV (reference sequence). The junction had 6 bases not matched to a gene; V was cut back by 6 bases and J by 5 bases. CDR3 sequence (DNA): TGTGCCAGCAGCCTAACAGGGGTAACTGAAGCTTTCTTT. Amino acid sequence: CASSLTGVTEAFF.

The V gene is TRBV6-9, the J gene TRBJ2-1; D unresolved. Trimming shortened V by 3 bases and J by 0 bases, and 9 bases separated the two germline ends. Germline lookup yields CDR1 MNHGY and CDR2 SVAAGI. This CDR3 spans 15 amino acids. The CDR3 DNA is TGTGCCAGCAGTTACGGGTTGAGCTCCTACAATGAGCAGTTCTTC. Translating it yields CASSYGLSSYNEQFF.

This clonotype was seen ten or more times. The chain has TRBV12-3 or TRBV12-4 and TRBJ1-3; D remains ambiguous. There are 14 residues in the CDR3. Trimming removed 2 bases at V and 8 bases at J, with 13 bases between. DNA for the CDR3: TGTGCCAGCAGTTTATCCCCCCTCGGAGACACCATATATTTT. It codes for CASSLSPLGDTIYF.